Given below is one T cell receptor (beta chain) in context. Its specificity is unknown. J gave up 2 bases and V 4 bases, and 7 bases lay outside the gene matches. The CDR3 sequence is 17 residues long. Germline V lookup: CDR1 MNHEY, CDR2 SMNVEV (reference sequence). This sample was taken from a study of T cell responses to AZD1222 COVID-19 vaccine. Notes on the study in general: Recipients of AZD1222 seropositive at baseline numbered only 5 or 6. Across spike, vaccine-associated CD4 TCRs were found, dominant at 160-218 and 743-854. Nearly half of spike-specific TCRs reportedly target unmutated variant regions.

Assay: immunoSEQ multiplex PCR; the TCRdb copy retains only in-frame clones and omits some. This table has roughly 93,000 clones, over 85% appearing once. The J gene is TRBJ1-3, the V gene TRBV27; TRBD1 agrees at 11 bases. The sequence was collected from an adult in good health. Source: peripheral blood, taken on day 0 of MenACWY control vaccination. Here the CDR3 DNA reads TGTGCCAGCAGTTCTCAAATGGGACAGGGGGCTGGAAACACCATATATTTT. It encodes CASSSQMGQGAGNTIYF.